This TCR beta chain was recovered during a study of spatial heterogeneity in lung cancer. TCRdb independently ran MiXCR on the 5' RACE reads; one entry per CDR3 protein. The sample lists about 48,000 distinct CDR3 sequences; roughly 5% were seen once. This CDR3 is built from 14 residues. In germline, CDR1 is SQVTM, CDR2 ANQGSEA. Germline trimming cut 7 bases from V and 3 bases from J; bases unmatched to any gene: 9. Time point indicated: sample taken at primary tumor resection. Tumor, nontumor lung or frozen PBMC supplied whole RNA, sequenced without sorting. The donors comprised approximately 72 untreated early-stage non-small cell lung cancer patients. Many counts were recorded for this clonotype.

This chain uses TRBV29-1 with TRBJ2-3, with TRBD2 matching over 8 bases. This receptor was taken from a male donor with early-stage non-small cell lung cancer. Here the sequenced sample was PBMCs, taken at surgery. This chain's CDR3 is CSAEGASGTDTQYF. CDR3 bases: TGCAGCGCCGAAGGCGCTAGCGGGACAGATACGCAGTATTTT.